The following is a TCR beta chain sequence with its context. The antigen it recognizes is unknown. Base qualities are not at hand, and no much larger clone is one base apart. The data are from a study of blood T cell repertoires in COVID-19 (dated by TCRdb to about 2020). In terms of the full investigation: Samples covering the acute and convalescent phases of COVID-19 were provided by collaborators in the United States, Italy and Spain. The material from the prospective study consisted of cDNA or gDNA derived from T cells, B-cell-depleted T cells, or PBMCs. The dataset comprised deeply sampled blood TCRbeta repertoires from subjects exposed to, actively infected with, or recovered from COVID-19. The repertoires were released in a freely available public database intended as a resource for research on the immune response to SARS-CoV-2. Samples were obtained from the ongoing ImmuneRACE study (first 160 participants) and from over 1,000 subjects provided by 6 global collaborators. Sample metadata almost always included a de-identified subject ID, COVID-19 status, age in years and sex. Where available, HLA class I and class II types were obtained from metadata supplied by the sample provider rather than from assay-based typing.

Its CDR3 holds 19 amino acids, cysteine through phenylalanine. The sequence is cut down to CDR3 DNA, 57 bases in frame from base 1. V and J are trimmed by 4 bases and 3 bases, and the gene matches miss 12 bases of the junction. Per the germline V gene (reference sequence), LNHDA is the CDR1 and SQIVND is the CDR2. Beyond this particular receptor, the publication reports: The quantity of clinical and demographic metadata differed by source and by participant and was supplied without curation.

Each collaborating institution followed its own protocols to collect whole blood in K2EDTA tubes. For TCRbeta analysis, collaborators shipped samples in one of three forms: frozen whole blood, isolated PBMCs, or DNA extracted from either of those sample types. TCRbeta CDR3 regions were amplified from genomic DNA using the immunoSEQ Assay, a bias-controlled multiplex PCR. The published analysis was carried out like this. The number of nucleated cells in each sample was estimated by amplification of reference gene primers within the assay. To quantify the absolute abundance of each unique TCRbeta CDR3 rearrangement, sequence reads were collapsed and filtered. For each sample, productive Simpson clonality was calculated by taking the square root of Simpson's diversity index across productive rearrangements. In TCRdb, the immuneACCESS table is reduced to in-frame sequences with V and J assigned. These tables do not hold every clone; where another copy was compared, an unresolved V gene accounts for under half, and the others remain unexplained. D and trimming were read from the DNA, whereas the V and J calls and clone size are those reported in that table. Across this sample there are a few hundred thousand clones, with about 83% seen only once. The top ten hold 10% to 15% of the sample.

Here the chain combines TRBV19 and TRBJ2-2; 12 bases in the junction line up with TRBD2. The sample was peripheral blood. This sequence was found in a man older than 75 with acute or convalescent COVID-19. The sequence in DNA is TGTGCCAGTAGTACGCCCTTACTCCTAGCGGGGGGGTACACCGGGGAGCTGTTTTTT. Translation gives CASSTPLLLAGGYTGELFF.